The 3 T cell receptor beta chains below all came from one sample that was sequenced in a study of regulatory T cells in long-lasting Graves disease. Time point described: newly diagnosed GD, antithyroid drugs for less than 3 months. With RNA extracted from PBMCs as input, the TCR library was made. TCR beta libraries were built with iRepertoire HTBI primers and Arm-PCR of CDR3 regions. In TCRdb, the multiplex PCR reads were re-called with MiXCR into one record per CDR3 protein. Among 410,000 or so distinct CDR3 sequences listed, 15% were seen once. These data were also filed under a second study, of T cells in Graves' hyperthyroidism and ophthalmopathy.

The specimen was peripheral blood mononuclear cells (PBMCs), collected at new diagnosis, from a patient treated with antithyroid drugs. The source is a woman in her 30s with Graves disease.

In this sample, this clonotype turned up many times. The chain carries TRBV7-2 and TRBJ2-5, with TRBD2 matching over 13 bases. CDR1 SGHTA and CDR2 FQGNSA come from the germline V gene. The V and J ends lost 3 bases and 3 bases, in that order; junction bases with no gene match: 4. The CDR3 extends over 16 amino acids. Written as DNA, the CDR3 is TGTGCCAGCAGCTTCTCGGGGACTAGCGGGGAAGAGACCCAGTACTTC. It specifies CASSFSGTSGEETQYF.

In its sample, this clonotype was seen a few times. The gene calls are TRBV6-1 and TRBJ2-1, with D possibly being TRBD2 (5 bases). The germline gives CDR1 MNHNS, CDR2 SASEGT. This CDR3 is 13 amino acids long. Trimming cost V 5 bases and J 10 bases, with 15 bases left between them. CDR3 nucleotides: TGTGCCAGCAGTCCCCTCCCTAGGGAGGAGCAGTTCTTC. Translation gives CASSPLPREEQFF.

This clonotype was counted at least ten times. V and J are TRBV10-3 and TRBJ2-1; maybe TRBD1 (5 bases). Germline V gene data show CDR1 as ENHRY and CDR2 as SYGVKD. The CDR3 runs to 13 residues. Between the trimmed V and J ends, which lost 0 bases and 5 bases, there was a span of 5 bases. CDR3: CAISESRDNEQFF. The DNA for the CDR3 is TGTGCCATCAGTGAGTCCAGGGACAATGAGCAGTTCTTC.